The rows below give T cell receptor beta chains drawn from one sample of a study of blood T cell repertoires in COVID-19. Method: immunoSEQ multiplex PCR; TCRdb's copy keeps in-frame clones and lacks some. Of 95,000 to 150,000 clones in the sample, roughly four fifths were seen once. Sequencing input: peripheral blood. The receptors were gathered from a woman between 65 and 79 years old with acute or convalescent COVID-19. The conserved cysteine and the conserved F or W are not part of the CDR3 here. Expanded clones are given a class, and other clones once, few, many or no size at all.

J gene,clone size,V gene,CDR3 protein
TRBJ1-5,-,TRBV10-3,AISVDGGLNQPQH
TRBJ1-6,-,TRBV5-1,ASSLAAAGDSPLH
TRBJ1-1,-,TRBV15,ATSSSQGKAF
TRBJ2-3,-,TRBV7-3,ASSLSEGTDTQY
TRBJ2-1,-,TRBV11-3,ASSLAARDNEQF
TRBJ1-2,-,TRBV5-5,ASSSSLTGEGYT
TRBJ1-2,-,TRBV30,AWSNGQSGGYT
TRBJ2-3,-,TRBV5-1,ASSGLSGTDTQY
TRBJ1-2,-,TRBV7-9,ASSEDSSGYS
TRBJ1-1,-,TRBV9,ASSVDPLNTEAF
TRBJ1-6,-,TRBV18,ASSPSTGANSPLH
TRBJ2-1,-,TRBV7-2,ASSSTSGGVRSEQF
TRBJ1-2,once,TRBV30,AWSVIGDSVNYGYT
TRBJ2-5,-,TRBV5-1,ASSTGLAGEETQY
TRBJ1-1,-,TRBV11-2,ASSHTMNTEAF
TRBJ1-3,-,TRBV4-3,ASSQDPGVGNTIY
TRBJ2-5,-,TRBV19,ASSSGYQETQY
TRBJ2-1,-,TRBV6-2/TRBV6-3,ASSLRRGGSTGSEQF
TRBJ1-5,-,TRBV6-1,ASSESGREDQPQH
TRBJ1-5,-,TRBV2,ASRPDRARNQPQH
TRBJ1-1,few,TRBV3-1/TRBV3-2,ASSFIRSEAF
TRBJ1-5,-,TRBV19,ASTTTGLNQPQH
TRBJ1-2,-,TRBV20-1,SASNWRERYGYT
TRBJ2-2,-,TRBV5-6,ASTGAGRDGELF
TRBJ1-6,-,TRBV5-1,ASSEDSAYNSPLH
TRBJ2-1,-,TRBV18,ASSPGHNSYNEQF
TRBJ1-2,-,TRBV6-2/TRBV6-3,ASSYSSSGYGYT
TRBJ2-6,-,TRBV5-6,ASSLHRGISGANVLT
TRBJ1-2,few,TRBV27,ASSSYSGGGYT
TRBJ1-4,-,TRBV2,ASSENGGERGEKLF
TRBJ1-2,-,TRBV5-6,ASSQGQTLYGYT
TRBJ2-1,-,TRBV5-1,ASRLAGVYEQF
TRBJ1-6,few,TRBV5-1,ASSLAEEVNSPLH
TRBJ1-1,-,TRBV30,AGSRDNEAF
TRBJ1-2,-,TRBV11-2,ASSLWRGDYGYT
TRBJ1-4,-,TRBV30,AWSVGLTPANEKLF
TRBJ2-5,-,TRBV11-2,ASSSRTGTEVRETQY
TRBJ1-6,-,TRBV2,ASSAETTPGSPLH
TRBJ1-4,once,TRBV9,ASSVQGLKGEKLF
TRBJ2-1,-,TRBV11-3,ASSLLAGGPPNNEQF
TRBJ2-3,few,TRBV7-9,ASSLRQGADTQY
TRBJ2-5,-,TRBV5-6,ASSLRGWETQY
TRBJ2-1,-,TRBV19,ASGGWGLNEQF
TRBJ1-2,-,TRBV2,ASSDWGPRGSDGYT
TRBJ2-1,once,TRBV19,ASRIAGGHNEQF
TRBJ2-3,once,TRBV9,ASSVAGGQADTQY
TRBJ1-4,-,TRBV6-5,ASSYSHNEKLF
TRBJ1-5,-,TRBV5-8,ASSLAGAGNQPQH
TRBJ2-1,-,TRBV2,ASSSDSNEQF
TRBJ1-5,-,TRBV7-8,ASSLGGLGQWGGQPQH